A single sample is the source of the 11 T cell receptor beta chains below, sequenced in a study of neoadjuvant anti-PD-1 for oral cavity cancer. Time point defined: after neoadjuvant nivolumab, at surgical resection. The repertoire was sequenced with immunoSEQ multiplex PCR; TCRdb's copy has only in-frame clones and lacks some. The data show approximately 21,000 clones, 45% seen once. The sample in question was tumor tissue, obtained after nivolumab (anti-PD-1) treatment. Source of these receptors: a person aged 35-80 years with oral cavity squamous cell carcinoma.

This clone turned up a few times. The V call is TRBV2, the J call TRBJ2-1; possible D gene TRBD1, 5 bases. CDR1 is SNHLY, CDR2 FYNNEI, per germline. The CDR3 loop spans 15 amino acids. Trimming cost V 6 bases and J 0 bases, with 12 bases left between them. The CDR3 spells CASSPQGISYNEQFF. The CDR3, as DNA: TGTGCCAGCAGCCCTCAGGGCATCTCCTACAATGAGCAGTTCTTC.

The sample holds a few counts of this clone. The chain couples TRBV30 to TRBJ1-4; the D is unclear. The CDR3 length is 14 residues. Trimming took off 0 bases at V and 0 bases at J, with 5 bases between the two ends. Germline V lookup: CDR1 GTSNPN, CDR2 SVGIG (reference sequence). The CDR3 is CAWSVSPTNEKLFF. CDR3 nucleotides: TGTGCCTGGAGTGTCTCTCCAACTAATGAAAAACTGTTTTTT. The whole variable domain, remainder taken from reference TRBV30 and TRBJ1-4, is SQTIHQWPATLVQPVGSPLSLECTVEGTSNPNLYWYRQAAGRGLQLLFYSVGIGQISSEVPQNLSASRPQDRQFILSSKKLLLSDSGFYLCAWSVSPTNEKLFFGSGTQLSVL.

This clone has just a few counts. The CDR3 DNA follows: TGCGCCAGCAGCTTGGGGGCAGGGAATCAGCCCCAGCATTTT. Translating it yields CASSLGAGNQPQHF. The chain links TRBV5-1 to TRBJ1-5; D perhaps matches TRBD1 (5 bases). The V gene lost 0 bases and the J gene lost 4 bases, with 8 bases spanning the gap. The germline CDR1 and CDR2 sequences are SGHRS and YFSETQ. This CDR3 is built from 14 residues.

V gene TRBV7-2 combines with J gene TRBJ1-2; D unclear. The germline V gene encodes CDR1 SGHTA and CDR2 FQGNSA. The CDR3 covers 15 residues. Trimming removed 5 bases at V and 8 bases at J, with 21 bases between. CDR3 sequence (DNA): TGTGCCAGCAGCCCCGTTTACACAGATTTTAAAGGCTACACCTTC. This translates into CASSPVYTDFKGYTF.

This clone qualifies as medium-sized. The chain combines TRBV5-6 with TRBJ2-7, with D perhaps given as TRBD1 or TRBD2 (5 bases each). Germline CDR1 and CDR2: SGHDT and YYEEEE. CDR3 length equals 13 residues. V lost 7 bases to trimming and J lost 5 bases, with 16 bases between them. Written as DNA, the CDR3 is TGTGCCAGCTCCGCCCAGGGAGAGAACGAGCAGTACTTC. Translated: CASSAQGENEQYF. The full variable domain, in which reference TRBV5-6 and TRBJ2-7 provide the parts outside the CDR3, is DAGVTQSPTHLIKTRGQQVTLRCSPKSGHDTVSWYQQALGQGPQFIFQYYEEEERQRGNFPDRFSGHQFPNYSSELNVNALLLGDSALYLCASSAQGENEQYFGPGTRLTVT.

This chain links TRBV6-6 with TRBJ2-5, with D possibly matching TRBD2 (5 bases). This CDR3 contains 13 residues. V lost 3 bases and J lost 4, with 9 bases in between. Germline-derived CDR1 and CDR2 are MNHNY and SVGAGI (reference sequence). The CDR3 DNA follows: TGTGCCAGCAGTTATAACCGGGGAGAGACCCAGTACTTC. The encoded protein is CASSYNRGETQYF.

This rearrangement joins TRBV5-1 to TRBJ2-3; D is uncertain. Trimming took 0 bases from V and 1 from J, leaving 6 bases between them. Germline V gives CDR1 SGHRS, CDR2 YFSETQ. This CDR3 is built from 14 residues. This CDR3 reads CASSLGFGTDTQYF. The CDR3 DNA reads TGCGCCAGCAGCTTGGGGTTCGGCACAGATACGCAGTATTTT.

In this sample, this clone turned up a few times. The chain carries TRBV5-8 and TRBJ2-2, with D perhaps matching TRBD1 (6 bases). CDR3 length: 17 residues. The germline CDR1 and CDR2 sequences are SGHTS and YDEGEE. V dropped 4 bases and J dropped 3 bases, with 19 bases sitting between them. The CDR3 spells CASSLPLQGIDTGELFF. The DNA of the CDR3 is TGTGCCAGCAGCCTCCCCCTACAGGGTATTGACACCGGGGAGCTGTTTTTT.

The CDR3 DNA is TGTGCCATCAGCCCCGGGACCGGGTCCTACGAGCAGTACTTC. This codes for CAISPGTGSYEQYF. This chain connects TRBV10-3 to TRBJ2-7; D could derive from TRBD1 or TRBD2 (5 bases each). Germline V gene data show CDR1 as ENHRY and CDR2 as SYGVKD. The ends were cut back, 6 bases at V and 1 base at J, with 13 bases in the middle. This CDR3 comprises 14 residues.

This sequence joins TRBV15 and TRBJ2-1; the match to TRBD2 covers 10 bases. V dropped 1 base and J dropped 1; count of bases not matched to a gene: 10. This CDR3 contains 19 residues. Germline CDR1 LNHNV, CDR2 YYDKDF (reference sequence). The CDR3 coding sequence is TGTGCCACCAGCAGAGGGGAGCGGGGGGGCTTTCGGTCCTACAATGAGCAGTTCTTC. Its translation: CATSRGERGGFRSYNEQFF. Drawing the rest from reference TRBV15 and TRBJ2-1, the complete variable domain is DAMVIQNPRYQVTQFGKPVTLSCSQTLNHNVMYWYQQKSSQAPKLLFHYYDKDFNNEADTPDNFQSRRPNTSFCFLDIRSPGLGDTAMYLCATSRGERGGFRSYNEQFFGPGTRLTVL.

In its sample, this clone was seen a few times. The chain links TRBV7-2 to TRBJ1-2; the D is unclear. Germline CDR1 reads SGHTA; CDR2 reads FQGNSA. The CDR3 has 13 amino acids. Trimming pared 2 bases from V and 6 bases from J, leaving 10 bases between. The CDR3 DNA reads TGTGCCAGCAGCTTACAAGGAAGCGATGGCTACACCTTC. It specifies CASSLQGSDGYTF.